Below are 10 T cell receptor beta chains sequenced from a single sample in a study of blood T cell repertoires in COVID-19. Assay used: immunoSEQ multiplex PCR; TCRdb lists only in-frame clones, some missing. This table holds some 200,000 clones, around 91% found once. Sample: peripheral blood. Receptors originate from a woman aged 40 to 49 with acute or convalescent COVID-19.

J is TRBJ1-3 and V is TRBV12-5; no clear D. V shed 0 bases and J shed 0 bases, with 9 bases lying between them. Germline CDR1 LGHNT, CDR2 FRNRAP. The CDR3 is 16 residues long. CDR3 sequence: CASGLVTTSSGNTIYF. The DNA of the CDR3 is TGTGCTAGTGGTTTGGTAACTACGAGCTCTGGAAACACCATATATTTT.

The chain recombines TRBV7-2 with TRBJ2-4; D is perhaps TRBD2 (5 bases). V dropped 1 base and J dropped 7 bases, with 11 bases sitting between them. The CDR3 extends over 14 amino acids. Germline CDR1 SGHTA, CDR2 FQGNSA. As DNA, the CDR3 is TGTGCCAGCAGCTTAGGCCTAGCAACCAACATTCAGTACTTC. Translating gives CASSLGLATNIQYF.

This clone was detected only once. The chain uses TRBV14 and TRBJ1-2, with a possible D match to TRBD1 (5 bases). In germline, CDR1 is SGHDN, CDR2 FVKESK. This CDR3 has 14 residues. With 4 bases removed from V and 4 bases from J, the gap between germline ends came to 13 bases. As DNA, the CDR3 is TGTGCCAGCAGCCCTAAGGGACTGTTCTATGGCTACACCTTC. This gives the protein CASSPKGLFYGYTF.

The rearrangement joins TRBV5-1 to TRBJ2-1; tentative D call: TRBD1 (7 bases). Between the trimmed V and J ends, which lost 4 bases and 9 bases, there was a span of 23 bases. The CDR3 is 16 amino acids. In germline, CDR1 is SGHRS, CDR2 YFSETQ. The CDR3: CASSPPRQGGTGEQFF. Written as DNA, the CDR3 is TGCGCCAGCAGCCCCCCCCGGCAGGGGGGAACGGGTGAGCAGTTCTTC.

The genes are TRBV5-1 and TRBJ2-2, with 8 bases matching TRBD1. Looked up from germline, CDR1 is SGHRS and CDR2 is YFSETQ. V dropped 4 bases and J dropped 1; count of bases not matched to a gene: 6. CDR3 length equals 16 residues. The CDR3 sequence: CASSAAGTGNTGELFF. The DNA for the CDR3 is TGCGCCAGCAGCGCAGCCGGGACAGGGAACACCGGGGAGCTGTTTTTT.

The J gene is TRBJ1-3, the V gene TRBV3-1 (or the pseudogene TRBV3-2), with D possibly TRBD1 on 6 matching bases. V was trimmed by 4 bases and J by 4 bases, leaving 17 bases between them. Looked up from germline, CDR1 is LGHDT and CDR2 is YNNKEL (reference sequence). There are 16 residues in the CDR3. CDR3 sequence reads: CASSPTYREAGNTIYF. As DNA, the CDR3 is TGTGCCAGCAGCCCAACCTACAGGGAAGCCGGAAACACCATATATTTT.

This sequence joins TRBV6-5 and TRBJ2-2; D remains unclear. Deletions cut 2 bases from V and 5 bases from J, with 9 bases between. The CDR3 loop spans 14 amino acids. From germline, CDR1 is MNHEY and CDR2 SVGAGI. The CDR3 spells CASSYAFQTGELFF. Written as DNA, the CDR3 is TGTGCCAGCAGTTACGCGTTCCAAACCGGGGAGCTGTTTTTT.

This clone appeared a single time. CDR3: CASATGTGLDTQYF. The CDR3 DNA follows: TGTGCCAGCGCGACCGGGACAGGGTTGGATACGCAGTATTTT. The V call is TRBV7-2, the J call TRBJ2-3; TRBD1 matches 9 bases. With 8 bases clipped from V and 6 bases from J, the junction kept 9 bases outside the gene matches. Germline CDR1 reads SGHTA; CDR2 reads FQGNSA. This CDR3 is 14 amino acids long.

The CDR3: CASSSFGGSLNTEAFF. As DNA, the CDR3 is TGCGCCAGCAGCTCTTTTGGGGGCAGTTTGAACACTGAAGCTTTCTTT. The chain joins TRBV5-1 to TRBJ1-1, with D tentatively TRBD1 (6 bases). This CDR3 has 16 amino acids. The germline V gene encodes CDR1 SGHRS and CDR2 YFSETQ. With 3 bases removed from V and 0 bases from J, the gap between germline ends came to 15 bases.

The V gene is TRBV2, the J gene TRBJ2-3; the match to TRBD2 covers 11 bases. The CDR3 extends over 14 amino acids. The germline V gene has CDR1 SNHLY and CDR2 FYNNEI. The ends lost 6 bases at V and 5 bases at J; junction bases unmatched: 4. The CDR3 loop is CASRPGLAGDTQYF. CDR3 sequence (DNA): TGTGCCAGCAGACCCGGACTAGCGGGAGATACGCAGTATTTT. Variable domain in full (rest from reference TRBV2 and TRBJ2-3): EPEVTQTPSHQVTQMGQEVILRCVPISNHLYFYWYRQILGQKVEFLVSFYNNEISEKSEIFDDQFSVERPDGSNFTLKIRSTKLEDSAMYFCASRPGLAGDTQYFGPGTRLTVL.